This TCR beta chain appears in the sequencing data of a study of T-cell reconstitution after alpha-beta-depleted transplantation in children. A TCRbeta library incorporating unique molecular identifiers was prepared. TCRdb fed the PCR reads into MiXCR, producing one record per CDR3 protein. Among over 200,000 distinct CDR3 sequences, about a tenth were seen once, and the ten largest hold around 6.2%. The CDR3 runs to 16 residues. Trimming removed 3 bases from V and 0 bases from J, with 12 bases in between. Looked up from germline, CDR1 is SGHTA and CDR2 is FQGNSA. The material sequenced was PBMCs from the stem cell graft donor, taken from the stem cell graft. The rearrangement joins TRBV7-2 to TRBJ1-3; D is ambiguous. This clonotype was obtained from a human donor who donated a stem cell graft to a child with acute lymphoblastic leukemia. The CDR3 region has the DNA TGTGCCAGCAGCTTGGCACGGTCGAGCTCTGGAAACACCATATATTTT. Protein product: CASSLARSSSGNTIYF.